Presented here are 29 T cell receptor beta chains from one specimen sequenced in a study of blood T cell repertoires in COVID-19. This table comes from immunoSEQ multiplex PCR, and its TCRdb copy is limited to in-frame clones, with some not included. The data contain 430,000 or so clones, over 75% of them singletons. The material sequenced was PBMCs or T cells enriched from blood (not recorded which). Source of these receptors: a woman between 18 and 29 years old who had been exposed to COVID-19.

Only one count was recorded for this clone. CDR3 residues: CASSSDRSSYNEQFF. The CDR3 DNA is TGTGCCAGCAGCTCGGACAGAAGCTCCTACAATGAGCAGTTCTTC. The chain employs TRBV7-9 and TRBJ2-1; maybe TRBD1 (6 bases). From germline, CDR1 is SEHNR and CDR2 FQNEAQ (reference sequence). The CDR3 is 15 residues long. The germline V and J ends were trimmed by 4 bases and 0 bases, with 10 bases remaining between them.

This clone has only one observation. CDR3 amino acids: CASSRQPGGPITGELFF. In nucleotides, the CDR3 is TGTGCCAGCAGTCGACAGCCGGGAGGTCCTATTACCGGGGAGCTGTTTTTT. The chain carries TRBV27 and TRBJ2-2; 7 nucleotides align to TRBD2. The V and J ends lost 5 bases and 5 bases, in that order; junction bases with no gene match: 14. CDR3 length: 17 amino acids. Looked up from germline, CDR1 is MNHEY and CDR2 is SMNVEV (reference sequence).

Worth noting for this clone: Other DNA sequences in the sample encode the same CDR3. The V gene is TRBV9, the J gene TRBJ2-2; TRBD2 matches at 9 bases. The germline gives CDR1 SGDLS, CDR2 YYNGEE. The CDR3 runs to 14 residues. The ends lost 2 bases at V and 6 bases at J; junction bases unmatched: 2. CDR3: CASSVAGGAGELFF. The CDR3 region has the DNA TGTGCCAGCAGCGTGGCGGGGGGGGCCGGGGAGCTGTTTTTT.

V usage is TRBV25-1 and J usage is TRBJ2-7, with 15 bases aligning to TRBD2. From germline, CDR1 is MGHDK and CDR2 SYGVNS. J lost 2 bases, V lost 4 bases, and 6 bases had no gene match. The CDR3 is 17 amino acids. The CDR3 is CASSGRTSGGDPYEQYF. DNA of the CDR3: TGTGCCAGCAGTGGCCGGACTAGCGGGGGGGACCCCTACGAGCAGTACTTC.

This chain uses TRBV7-9 with TRBJ2-7; 7 bases fit TRBD2. The germline V gene encodes CDR1 SEHNR and CDR2 FQNEAQ (reference sequence). Trimming at V came to 4 bases and at J to 2 bases, leaving 8 bases not matched to a gene. The CDR3 is 15 amino acids. The CDR3 loop reads CASSSWGRVAYEQYF. For the CDR3, the DNA is TGTGCCAGCAGCTCCTGGGGGAGGGTCGCCTACGAGCAGTACTTC. Together with reference TRBV7-9 and TRBJ2-7, the CDR3 gives the full variable domain: DTGVSQNPRHKITKRGQNVTFRCDPISEHNRLYWYRQTLGQGPEFLTYFQNEAQLEKSRLLSDRFSAERPKGSFSTLEIQRTEQGDSAMYLCASSSWGRVAYEQYFGPGTRLTVT.

This clone was detected ten times or more. This rearrangement joins TRBV4-3 to TRBJ2-7; TRBD2 matches 8 bases. The CDR3 length is 14 residues. CDR1 and CDR2 from the germline V gene are LGHNA and YSLEER. The junction had 9 bases not matched to a gene; V was cut back by 4 bases and J by 7 bases. The CDR3 nucleotides are TGCGCCAGCAGCCTCTTCGGGGGGGTTGAAGAGCAGTACTTC. It specifies CASSLFGGVEEQYF.

V usage is TRBV7-3 and J usage is TRBJ1-4, with a tentative D call TRBD1 (6 bases). Germline V gives CDR1 SGHTA, CDR2 FQGTGA. This CDR3 has 15 amino acids. Trimming took off 5 bases at V and 4 bases at J, with 14 bases between the two ends. The CDR3: CASSPTGSLNEKLFF. In DNA form, the CDR3 reads TGTGCCAGCAGCCCAACAGGGTCGCTTAATGAAAAACTGTTTTTT.

This clone was seen only once. This chain connects TRBV19 to TRBJ2-7; D is possibly TRBD2 (6 bases). This CDR3 contains 15 residues. The V gene's germline CDR1 is LNHDA and CDR2 SQIVND (reference sequence). Trimming stripped 5 bases from V and 4 bases from J, with 18 bases between. The CDR3 sequence is CASSRARDSSYEQYF. In DNA, the CDR3 is TGTGCCAGTAGTCGCGCCAGGGACTCCTCTTACGAGCAGTACTTC.

The sample holds a few counts of this clone. The chain combines TRBV4-3 with TRBJ2-1; D is unclear. This CDR3 has 15 residues. Germline-derived CDR1 and CDR2 are LGHNA and YSLEER. V lost 0 bases and J 7 bases, leaving 13 bases between the germline ends. CDR3 bases: TGCGCCAGCAGCCAAGATCACCCTAGGCCTAATGAGCAGTTCTTC. Amino acid sequence: CASSQDHPRPNEQFF.

J is TRBJ1-6 and V is TRBV6-5; D is perhaps TRBD1 (6 bases). Trimming pared 2 bases from V and 7 bases from J, leaving 15 bases between. Germline-derived CDR1 and CDR2 are MNHEY and SVGAGI. There are 16 residues in the CDR3. The CDR3 DNA reads as TGTGCCAGCAGTTACGAAGTTCCAGGGGCGAATTCACCCCTCCACTTT. Its translation is CASSYEVPGANSPLHF.

The V and J genes are TRBV28 and TRBJ1-1; D is uncertain. V was shortened by 3 bases and J by 6 bases, with 14 bases between the two germline ends. Germline values: CDR1 MDHEN, CDR2 SYDVKM. The CDR3 covers 14 residues. DNA of the CDR3: TGTGCCAGCAGTTTTTTTACGGTCGTCTCTGAAGCTTTCTTT. This gives the protein CASSFFTVVSEAFF. The whole variable domain, remainder taken from reference TRBV28 and TRBJ1-1, is DVKVTQSSRYLVKRTGEKVFLECVQDMDHENMFWYRQDPGLGLRLIYFSYDVKMKEKGDIPEGYSVSREKKERFSLILESASTNQTSMYLCASSFFTVVSEAFFGQGTRLTVV.

Comments on this clone: In the same sample, other DNA sequences code for this CDR3. J is TRBJ2-7 and V is TRBV7-2; no reliable D call. Trimming removed 5 bases at V and 1 base at J, with 9 bases between. This CDR3 comprises 13 residues. Per the germline V gene, CDR1 is SGHTA and CDR2 is FQGNSA. The CDR3 here is CASSPGLSYEQYF. CDR3 nucleotide sequence: TGTGCCAGCAGCCCCGGGTTATCCTACGAGCAGTACTTC.

This clone has a handful of counts. This rearrangement joins TRBV19 to TRBJ1-1; D unresolved. The germline CDR1 and CDR2 sequences are LNHDA and SQIVND (reference sequence). The CDR3 length is 13 residues. The germline V and J ends were trimmed by 6 bases and 3 bases, with 11 bases remaining between them. The CDR3 is CASRRQWDTEAFF. Written as DNA, the CDR3 is TGTGCCAGTAGAAGACAATGGGACACTGAAGCTTTCTTT.

This chain uses TRBV5-6 with TRBJ2-3; 10 bases are a match to TRBD1. This CDR3 is built from 15 residues. Germline V lookup: CDR1 SGHDT, CDR2 YYEEEE. The V gene end was trimmed by 0 bases and the J gene end by 8 bases; junction bases not matched to a gene: 6. CDR3 sequence reads: CASSLVGDRGGTQYF. CDR3 bases: TGTGCCAGCAGCTTGGTCGGGGACAGGGGCGGTACGCAGTATTTT.

The rearrangement joins TRBV2 to TRBJ2-4; tentatively, D is TRBD2 (5 bases). The germline V gene encodes CDR1 SNHLY and CDR2 FYNNEI. The V end was cut by 5 bases, the J end by 0 bases, with 14 bases between. The CDR3 is 16 amino acids. The CDR3 here is CASSPQTTLAKNIQYF. The CDR3 region has the DNA TGTGCCAGCAGTCCCCAGACTACCTTAGCCAAAAACATTCAGTACTTC.

The chain couples TRBV4-1 to TRBJ1-4, with 9 bases matching TRBD1. With V trimmed by 1 base and J by 4 bases, 4 bases remained unmatched. Germline CDR1 is MGHRA and CDR2 is YSYEKL. This CDR3 has 16 residues. CDR3 bases: TGCGCCAGCAGCCAAGTGGGGACAGGGCATAATGAAAAACTGTTTTTT. Its translation is CASSQVGTGHNEKLFF.

This chain joins TRBV11-2 and TRBJ1-1, with 9 bases lining up with TRBD1. Trimming at V came to 6 bases and at J to 0 bases, leaving 5 bases not matched to a gene. From germline, CDR1 is SGHAT and CDR2 FQNNGV. The length of the CDR3 is 15 residues. CDR3 sequence: CASRPGQGLNTEAFF. DNA for the CDR3: TGTGCCAGCAGACCGGGACAGGGTTTGAACACTGAAGCTTTCTTT.

CDR3 region: CASYRAPGLAKNIQYF. The DNA of the CDR3 is TGTGCCAGCTACCGTGCCCCCGGACTAGCCAAAAACATTCAGTACTTC. The chain joins TRBV5-6 to TRBJ2-4, with D possibly matching TRBD2 (5 bases). The ends were cut back, 7 bases at V and 0 bases at J, with 17 bases in the middle. Germline CDR1 is SGHDT and CDR2 is YYEEEE. CDR3 length: 16 amino acids.

The chain uses TRBV4-2 and TRBJ1-2; D gene uncertain. Germline V gene data show CDR1 as LGHNA and CDR2 as YNFKEQ. V was cut by 0 bases and J by 8 bases, with 7 bases left in between. This CDR3 region has 12 residues. CDR3 amino acids: CASSQDSVGYTF. The CDR3 bases are TGTGCCAGCAGCCAAGATTCGGTAGGCTACACCTTC.

J is TRBJ2-7 and V is TRBV14, with 7 bases aligning to TRBD1. With 2 bases clipped from V and 2 bases from J, the junction kept 6 bases outside the gene matches. The CDR3 is 15 residues long. Germline CDR1 reads SGHDN; CDR2 reads FVKESK. The CDR3 protein is CASSQWKQGPYEQYF. The CDR3 DNA follows: TGTGCCAGCAGCCAATGGAAACAGGGGCCCTACGAGCAGTACTTC.

Many counts were recorded for this clone. The J gene is TRBJ1-3, the V gene TRBV15; no reliable D call. V lost 1 base, J lost 3 bases, and 7 bases lay in between. This CDR3 comprises 14 residues. Germline V CDR1 and CDR2: LNHNV, YYDKDF (reference sequence). CDR3 region: CATSRVHSGNTIYF. The CDR3 DNA follows: TGTGCCACCAGCAGAGTACACAGTGGAAACACCATATATTTT. The complete variable domain, with remaining parts taken from reference TRBV15 and TRBJ1-3, reads DAMVIQNPRYQVTQFGKPVTLSCSQTLNHNVMYWYQQKSSQAPKLLFHYYDKDFNNEADTPDNFQSRRPNTSFCFLDIRSPGLGDTAMYLCATSRVHSGNTIYFGEGSWLTVV.

The genes are TRBV28 and TRBJ2-7, with 11 bases identical to TRBD2. The CDR3 runs 15 residues. Trimming cost V 5 bases and J 3 bases; bases outside gene matches: 6. Germline CDR1 is MDHEN and CDR2 is SYDVKM. CDR3 loop: CASSELAGANYEQYF. The DNA for the CDR3 is TGTGCCAGCAGTGAACTAGCGGGGGCTAACTACGAGCAGTACTTC.

The V gene is TRBV7-9, the J gene TRBJ1-3, with D unclear. Trimming stripped 2 bases from V and 0 bases from J, with 5 bases between. Germline lookup yields CDR1 SEHNR and CDR2 FQNEAQ (reference sequence). The CDR3 has 14 residues. The CDR3 nucleotides read TGTGCCAGCAGCTTAACGGGCTCTGGAAACACCATATATTTT. As protein: CASSLTGSGNTIYF.

The rearrangement uses TRBV2 and TRBJ1-5, with TRBD1 matching 9 bases. The CDR3 is 14 residues long. The germline V gene encodes CDR1 SNHLY and CDR2 FYNNEI. With V trimmed by 3 bases and J by 9 bases, 6 bases remained unmatched. In nucleotides, the CDR3 is TGTGCCAGCAGTGATGAACAGGGGGCTCTGCCCCAGCATTTT. Translating it yields CASSDEQGALPQHF.

V and J are TRBV19 and TRBJ1-3; D gene unclear. Trimming removed 3 bases at V and 3 bases at J, with 9 bases between. This CDR3 spans 14 amino acids. Germline loops: CDR1 LNHDA, CDR2 SQIVND (reference sequence). In nucleotides, the CDR3 is TGTGCCAGTAGTATTGCGGTTTTTGGAAACACCATATATTTT. Protein product: CASSIAVFGNTIYF.

In DNA form, the CDR3 reads TGCAGTGCTAGTGAACCGGGTCCAGATACGCAGTATTTT. Its translation: CSASEPGPDTQYF. The chain recombines TRBV20-1 with TRBJ2-3, with D unresolved. Germline-derived CDR1 and CDR2 are DFQATT and SNEGSKA (reference sequence). The length of the CDR3 is 13 residues. V was cut by 3 bases and J by 4 bases, with 11 bases left in between.

CDR3 coding DNA: TGTGCCAGCAGTTCGGGACTCCCCTCTGGAAACACCATATATTTT. Encoded protein: CASSSGLPSGNTIYF. The V gene is TRBV28, the J gene TRBJ1-3; D is possibly TRBD1 (5 bases). Trimming pared 4 bases from V and 0 bases from J, leaving 10 bases between. Per germline, CDR1 MDHEN and CDR2 SYDVKM. The CDR3 length is 15 residues.

This clone appeared a single time. V gene TRBV28 combines with J gene TRBJ2-1; 7 positions match TRBD2. Per the germline V gene, CDR1 is MDHEN and CDR2 is SYDVKM. The CDR3 consists of 16 residues. Trimming at V came to 6 bases and at J to 3 bases, leaving 11 bases not matched to a gene. The CDR3: CASSSRLAPFYNEQFF. For the CDR3, the DNA is TGTGCCAGCAGCTCTAGACTAGCCCCCTTCTACAATGAGCAGTTCTTC. Supplemented by reference TRBV28 and TRBJ2-1, the full variable domain reads DVKVTQSSRYLVKRTGEKVFLECVQDMDHENMFWYRQDPGLGLRLIYFSYDVKMKEKGDIPEGYSVSREKKERFSLILESASTNQTSMYLCASSSRLAPFYNEQFFGPGTRLTVL.

The chain links TRBV6-5 to TRBJ1-1; the D gene is possibly TRBD1 (5 bases). With 8 bases removed from V and 1 base from J, the gap between germline ends came to 11 bases. The CDR3 has 13 residues. Germline CDR1 is MNHEY and CDR2 is SVGAGI. CDR3 sequence: CASRQGPNTEAFF. CDR3 nucleotide sequence: TGTGCCAGCCGGCAGGGCCCGAACACTGAAGCTTTCTTT.